Each of the 19 T cell receptor beta chains below was sequenced from the same sample in a study of CD8+CD57+ T cells in acquired aplastic anemia. It was patients with CD8+CD57+ cell expansion by flow cytometry who were chosen for sequencing. Genomic DNA templated the TCR beta VDJ and CDR3 profiling. TCRdb reprocessed the reads via MiXCR and lists one record per CDR3 protein. Found here are approximately 120,000 distinct CDR3 sequences, almost 40% of them singletons; the top ten hold roughly 2.7%. Sequenced material: sorted CD4+, CD8+, or CD8+CD57+ T cells (not recorded which) from PBMCs. These receptors were taken from a human donor with aplastic anemia.

The rearrangement links TRBV7-2 to TRBJ2-7; D possibly matches TRBD1 or TRBD2 (5 bases each). Trimming pared 3 bases from V and 9 bases from J, leaving 18 bases between. The germline V gene encodes CDR1 SGHTA and CDR2 FQGNSA. The CDR3 loop spans 14 amino acids. The CDR3 protein is CASSFSGTDLRQYF. CDR3 bases: TGTGCCAGCAGCTTCTCTGGGACCGACCTAAGGCAGTACTTC. The complete variable domain, with remaining parts taken from reference TRBV7-2 and TRBJ2-7, reads GAGVSQSPSNKVTEKGKDVELRCDPISGHTALYWYRQSLGQGLEFLIYFQGNSAPDKSGLPSDRFSAERTGGSVSTLTIQRTQQEDSAVYLCASSFSGTDLRQYFGPGTRLTVT.

This clonotype was recorded at least ten times. This rearrangement joins TRBV5-1 to TRBJ1-1; D is possibly TRBD1 (5 bases). The CDR3 runs 14 residues. Germline V gene lookup returns CDR1 SGHRS and CDR2 YFSETQ. V dropped 0 bases and J dropped 4 bases, with 10 bases sitting between them. DNA of the CDR3: TGCGCCAGCAGCTTGGTGGCAGGGCGCACTGAAGCTTTCTTT. It translates to CASSLVAGRTEAFF.

This clonotype was seen repeatedly, ten times or more. The chain links TRBV11-3 to TRBJ2-3; D gene unclear. The germline V gene has CDR1 SGHNT and CDR2 YENEEA. CDR3 length equals 14 residues. V was trimmed by 4 bases and J by 1 base, leaving 9 bases between them. CDR3 DNA sequence: TGTGCCAGCAGCTCCTCCTGGGGCACAGATACGCAGTATTTT. The encoded protein is CASSSSWGTDTQYF.

To note about this clonotype: A read error is possible here, since a much larger clone lies one base away. The chain carries TRBV5-1 and TRBJ2-1; tentatively, D is TRBD1 (7 bases). Trimming took 4 bases from V and 6 from J, leaving 17 bases between them. CDR3 length equals 15 residues. Germline lookup yields CDR1 SGHRS and CDR2 YFSETQ. The CDR3 loop is CASSPQTGTFNEQFF. CDR3 coding DNA: TGCGCCAGCAGCCCACAGACAGGGACTTTCAATGAGCAGTTCTTC.

Remarks on this clonotype: The junction departs from germline at one end; a sequencing error may be responsible. The chain carries TRBV5-1 and TRBJ2-2, with 7 bases fitting TRBD1. The germline V gene has CDR1 SGHRS and CDR2 YFSETQ. The CDR3 spans 15 residues. DNA for the CDR3: TGCGCCAGCAGCCGTGGGACAGAGAACACCGGGGAGCTGCTTTTT. Amino acids: CASSRGTENTGELLF.

The chain links TRBV5-6 to TRBJ1-1; maybe TRBD1 (5 bases). Germline CDR1 SGHDT, CDR2 YYEEEE. V lost 4 bases and J lost 0, with 13 bases in between. The CDR3 runs to 15 residues. CDR3 protein: CASSLAHRMNTEAFF. DNA for the CDR3: TGTGCCAGCAGCCTCGCACACAGGATGAACACTGAAGCTTTCTTT.

This clonotype was detected many times. The chain combines TRBV29-1 with TRBJ2-5; 10 bases are shared with TRBD1. The V gene end was trimmed by 6 bases and the J gene end by 5 bases; junction bases not matched to a gene: 12. Germline lookup yields CDR1 SQVTM and CDR2 ANQGSEA. This CDR3 is built from 15 residues. In DNA form, the CDR3 reads TGCAGCGTGGACCCAGGACAGGGGGTTGGGGAGACCCAGTACTTC. Its protein is CSVDPGQGVGETQYF. Together with reference TRBV29-1 and TRBJ2-5, the CDR3 gives the full variable domain: SAVISQKPSRDICQRGTSLTIQCQVDSQVTMMFWYRQQPGQSLTLIATANQGSEATYESGFVIDKFPISRPNLTFSTLTVSNMSPEDSSIYLCSVDPGQGVGETQYFGPGTRLLVL.

This clonotype was seen a few times. The gene calls are TRBV6-4 and TRBJ2-3; tentative D call: TRBD2 (5 bases). Germline-derived CDR1 and CDR2 are MRHNA and SNTAGT. Trimming took 3 bases from V and 1 from J, leaving 11 bases between them. The CDR3 extends over 15 amino acids. The CDR3 region has the DNA TGTGCCAGCAGTGAGCAAGCGGCAGGCACAGATACGCAGTATTTT. It codes for CASSEQAAGTDTQYF.

This clonotype showed up many times. The J gene is TRBJ1-4, the V gene TRBV19, with 7 nucleotides matching TRBD1. This CDR3 contains 14 residues. Germline CDR1 LNHDA, CDR2 SQIVND (reference sequence). V lost 5 bases and J lost 6; bases outside the gene matches: 6. The CDR3 spells CASSAAGGHEKLFF. CDR3 DNA: TGTGCCAGTAGTGCCGCAGGGGGACATGAAAAACTGTTTTTT.

The chain employs TRBV11-2 and TRBJ2-2; TRBD1 matches at 9 bases. Germline CDR1 reads SGHAT; CDR2 reads FQNNGV. Losses at the gene ends were 5 bases for V and 3 bases for J; bases not matched to a gene: 7. The CDR3 length is 16 residues. The CDR3 here is CASSLTRTGDTGELFF. CDR3 in DNA: TGTGCCAGCAGCCTCACTCGGACAGGGGACACCGGGGAGCTGTTTTTT.

This clonotype was detected many times. This rearrangement joins TRBV9 to TRBJ2-2, with D hard to call. With 0 bases removed from V and 3 bases from J, the gap between germline ends came to 9 bases. The CDR3 is 15 residues long. Germline CDR1 and CDR2: SGDLS and YYNGEE. CDR3 nucleotide sequence: TGTGCCAGCAGCGTAGATGTGACACACACCGGGGAGCTGTTTTTT. Its translation is CASSVDVTHTGELFF.

On this clonotype itself: A read error may produce the germline difference seen at one junction end. This chain uses TRBV5-6 with TRBJ1-5; no definite D call. CDR1 is SGHDT, CDR2 YYEEEE, per germline. This CDR3 is 13 amino acids long. The CDR3 bases are TGTGCCAACAGCTCGACTAGCGGTGAGACCCAGCATTTT. Translating gives CANSSTSGETQHF.

This chain joins TRBV25-1 and TRBJ2-3; weak D call: TRBD1 (6 bases). V lost 6 bases to trimming and J lost 0 bases, with 10 bases between them. Looked up from germline, CDR1 is MGHDK and CDR2 is SYGVNS. This CDR3 is built from 14 residues. CDR3 sequence (DNA): TGTGCCAGCAGCGGACAGATAAGCACAGATACGCAGTATTTT. It encodes CASSGQISTDTQYF.

This clonotype was counted only a few times. The rearrangement joins TRBV12-3 or TRBV12-4 to TRBJ2-1; no firm D call. CDR3 length: 15 amino acids. Trimming stripped 3 bases from V and 4 bases from J, with 13 bases between. CDR3 nucleotides: TGTGCCAGCAGTTTTGCCGGACCATTATACAATGAGCAGTTCTTC. This translates into CASSFAGPLYNEQFF.

V is TRBV6-2 or TRBV6-3 and J is TRBJ2-6; TRBD2 matches 8 bases. The CDR3 consists of 18 residues. Germline V gene sequence: CDR1 MNHEY, CDR2 SVGEGT. V was clipped by 4 bases and J by 0 bases; unmatched bases: 8. The CDR3 is CASSLQRGTSSGANVLTF. The CDR3 DNA reads TGTGCCAGCAGTTTGCAGCGGGGGACGAGCTCTGGGGCCAACGTCCTGACTTTC.

V gene TRBV7-2 combines with J gene TRBJ1-5; D not resolved. CDR1 and CDR2 (germline): SGHTA, FQGNSA. The CDR3 has 12 amino acids. V lost 5 bases to trimming and J lost 4 bases, with 6 bases between them. The CDR3 sequence: CASSAVNQPQHF. The CDR3, as DNA: TGTGCCAGCAGCGCCGTAAATCAGCCCCAGCATTTT.

V and J are TRBV25-1 and TRBJ2-7; no firm D call. V dropped 2 bases and J dropped 2 bases, with 7 bases sitting between them. Germline CDR1 is MGHDK and CDR2 is SYGVNS. The CDR3 consists of 13 residues. The chain's CDR3 is CASSETEAYEQYV. CDR3 nucleotides: TGTGCCAGCAGTGAAACCGAGGCCTACGAGCAGTACGTC.

The rearrangement uses TRBV10-3 and TRBJ2-7; D unresolved. The V and J ends lost 1 base and 1 base respectively, with 5 bases between them. Germline-derived CDR1 and CDR2 are ENHRY and SYGVKD. The CDR3 covers 13 residues. DNA for the CDR3: TGTGCCATCAGTGAGTTGCTTTCCTACGAGCAGTACTTC. It codes for CAISELLSYEQYF.

V usage is TRBV7-8 and J usage is TRBJ1-2; TRBD1 is a possible D gene (5 bases). The germline CDR1 and CDR2 sequences are SGHVS and FQNEAQ. V was cut by 0 bases and J by 4 bases, with 6 bases left in between. CDR3 length equals 13 residues. CDR3 residues: CASSLAQVYGYTF. The CDR3 bases are TGTGCCAGCAGCTTAGCACAGGTCTATGGCTACACCTTC.